This TCR beta chain was identified in a study of cytomegalovirus exposure and HLA in healthy donors. Vbeta (60) and Jbeta (13) primers were used in the PCR. Profiled with immunoSEQ multiplex PCR; TCRdb holds only in-frame clones, not every one. The table shows 100,000 or so clones, with more than 65% occurring only once. Germline lookup yields CDR1 SGHRS and CDR2 YFSETQ. The V gene end was trimmed by 0 bases and the J gene end by 7 bases; junction bases not matched to a gene: 7. This CDR3 contains 15 residues. This clone came up a few times. The sequencing input was PBMCs. The chain is built from TRBV5-1 and TRBJ2-1; 7 bases line up with TRBD2. This clonotype was obtained from a woman in her forties or fifties in good health and CMV-seropositive. The CDR3 DNA reads as TGCGCCAGCAGCTTGGTGGCGGGAGCCGGTAATGAGCAGTTCTTC. Its translation: CASSLVAGAGNEQFF.